This T cell receptor beta chain was documented in a study of cytomegalovirus exposure and HLA in healthy donors. The CDR3 runs to 13 residues. CDR1 is SGHAT, CDR2 FQDESV, per germline (reference sequence). Trimming removed 0 bases at V and 9 bases at J, with 9 bases between. In the PCR, 60 Vbeta and 13 Jbeta primers were used. Method: immunoSEQ multiplex PCR; TCRdb's copy keeps in-frame clones and lacks some. Among around 280,000 clones listed, about 90% were seen once. The chain joins TRBV11-1 to TRBJ2-1, with D hard to call. This clonotype originated in a woman younger than 30 in good health and CMV-seronegative. Sequenced input: PBMCs. The CDR3 DNA follows: TGTGCCAGCAGCTTAGCGCGAGTTCGTGAGCAGTTCTTC. This gives the protein CASSLARVREQFF. The full variable domain, with the rest looked up from reference TRBV11-1 and TRBJ2-1, is EAEVAQSPRYKITEKSQAVAFWCDPISGHATLYWYRQILGQGPELLVQFQDESVVDDSQLPKDRFSAERLKGVDSTLKIQPAELGDSAMYLCASSLARVREQFFGPGTRLTVL.